This TCR beta chain was captured in a study of T cells in Graves' hyperthyroidism and ophthalmopathy (dated by TCRdb to about 2019). About the full investigation: Peripheral blood was collected at initial diagnosis, before any treatment. To identify TCR V-J signatures that set the groups apart, the researchers used a discovery cohort of 100 or so patients, made up of 40 to 45 with Graves' ophthalmopathy and 57 with stable Graves' hyperthyroidism. Prospective prediction of ophthalmopathy was tested in an independent validation cohort consisting of 18 to 20 hyperthyroidism patients and about 17 patients who later progressed to ophthalmopathy. The roughly 100 discovery patients were randomly divided into training and test sets at a 7:3 ratio. Thyroid tissue and blood T-cell repertoires from several Graves' hyperthyroidism patients were also compared in the study. Once sampling was done, hyperthyroidism patients were given methimazole at a starting dose of 30 mg daily, whereas ophthalmopathy patients were given high-dose intravenous methylprednisolone. The paper reports TCR Vbeta CDR3 sequencing of fewer than 150 peripheral blood samples: approximately 43 ophthalmopathy, over 70 hyperthyroidism and approximately 17 progressor patients.

Note on this clonotype: There is no known antigen for this receptor. No base qualities exist here, and no much larger clone lies one base off it.

The TCR beta CDR3 regions were amplified from the RNA transcripts. The first round of RT-PCR for the TCR CDR3 was performed with the HTBI primer set and the Qiagen OneStep RT-PCR kit. The libraries were constructed in a second round of multiplex PCR and then size-selected and purified. Libraries were sequenced paired-end with 100 bp reads on an Illumina HiSeq2000. The original methods were these. SOAPnuke was used to process the raw data, removing reads that contained adapters or uncalled bases, had a mean Phred below 15, or lacked an exact match to the constant primer or identifier. High-quality paired reads were merged using COPE v1.2.5, and each unique nucleotide sequence was defined as a clonotype. Clonotypes were aligned to IMGT TRBV, TRBD and TRBJ reference segments using MiTCR v1.1. The analysis included only V-J combinations with a frequency above 0.0001, which together covered around 99% of the repertoires. A TCS score was defined as the ratio between F50 (clonal expansion) and ExV (chaos), using BLOSUM62-based TCRdist between CDR3 peptides within each V-J. Welch's t-statistics and random forest reduced 450 to 600 V-J features to 13, which were used in a naive Bayes classifier (R e1071). TCRdb ran its own pipeline on the public reads, namely fastp trimming at Q25 and MiXCR clone calling, and kept in-frame beta chains. CDR3 protein duplicates are merged, each entry listing the most common genes and DNA. TCRdb, not the authors, supplied the V and J calls. The sample records 620,000 or so distinct CDR3 sequences, approximately 14% of which are singletons. The ten largest clones represent about an eighth of the sample.

What the study reported, not specific to this receptor: In validation, progression to ophthalmopathy was predicted by the model with nearly 71% sensitivity and approximately 78% specificity, a median of 6.5 months before onset. Sample size was not statistically predetermined, and blinding of investigators to group allocation was not performed. Ophthalmopathy was separated from stable hyperthyroidism by a 13 V-J signature model, with roughly 88% sensitivity and approximately 84% specificity obtained in cross-validation and 80%/75% obtained in testing. Most expanded thyroid clonotypes (frequency above 0.001) were also detected in blood, a finding suggesting that blood repertoires may reflect thyroid immune responses.

Ophthalmopathy patients had moderately to severely active disease, with a Clinical Activity Score of 3 or more, a NOSPECS grade of 4 or more, and a disease duration of less than 3 months. Exclusion was applied to patients with uncontrolled infections, other autoimmune diseases, pregnancy or lactation. Diagnoses were based on clinical symptoms, serum thyroxine and TRAb, thyroid ultrasound and orbital computed tomography. PBMCs were isolated from about 9.1 ml of fresh peripheral blood by Ficoll-Paque density gradient centrifugation. Total RNA was extracted with Trizol reagent, and quality was checked on an Agilent 2100 Bioanalyzer. CDR1 and CDR2 are read off the germline V gene as SGHVS and FNYEAQ. V loses 1 base, J loses 2 bases, and the germline ends lie 13 bases apart. From cysteine to phenylalanine, the CDR3 is 16 amino acids long. CDR3 DNA is the only sequence kept; it has 48 bases, read in frame from the first base.

The chain links TRBV7-6 with TRBJ2-3; the D segment may tentatively be TRBD1 or TRBD2, each giving 6 matched bases. The receptor was isolated from a woman between 45 and 60 years old with Graves' ophthalmopathy. The sequenced material came from blood. The CDR3 loop reads CASSLGSGAVTDTQYF. The DNA sequence is TGTGCCAGCAGCTTAGGTTCGGGGGCCGTCACAGATACGCAGTATTTT.